The source of this T cell receptor (beta chain) is a study of persistence of HIV-infected CD4 T cells. Remarks on this clone: As yet, its antigen is unknown.

Sequencing used immunoSEQ version 4 in survey mode. The data were produced by immunoSEQ multiplex PCR, yet TCRdb's version contains in-frame clones alone and is incomplete. This sample has approximately 34,000 clones, with roughly four fifths found just once. Cells were stimulated with overlapping HIV-1 Gag 15-mer peptides. Sorted nonresponding memory CD4+ T cells were CD40L-negative, CD69-negative, CD45RO-high. Donors had CD4+ T cell counts above 400 cells/uL and were CMV-seropositive. Per germline, CDR1 SGHRS and CDR2 YFSETQ. The germline V and J ends were trimmed by 1 base and 2 bases, with 10 bases remaining between them. This CDR3 has 14 amino acids.

Sequences were derived from CD4+ T cells sorted from PBMCs after roughly 19-hour stimulation, sampled from a patient who received antiretroviral therapy. This sequence originates from an adult woman with HIV who was CMV-seropositive. This sequence joins TRBV5-1 and TRBJ2-7; D ambiguous. The CDR3 DNA follows: TGCGCCAGCAGCTTGTGGCAGGACGCCTACGAGCAGTACTTC. Amino acids: CASSLWQDAYEQYF.